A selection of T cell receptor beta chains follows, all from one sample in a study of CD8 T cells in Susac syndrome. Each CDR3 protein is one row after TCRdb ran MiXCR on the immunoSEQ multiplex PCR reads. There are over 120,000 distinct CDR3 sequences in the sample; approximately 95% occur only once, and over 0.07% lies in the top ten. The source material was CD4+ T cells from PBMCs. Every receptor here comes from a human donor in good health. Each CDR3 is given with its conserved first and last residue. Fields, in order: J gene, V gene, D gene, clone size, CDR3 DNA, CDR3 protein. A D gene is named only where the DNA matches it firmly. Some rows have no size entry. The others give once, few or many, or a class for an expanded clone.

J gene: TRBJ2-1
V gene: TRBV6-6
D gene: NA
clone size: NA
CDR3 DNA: TGTGCCAGCAGTTACTCGGATTCTGCATACAATGAGCAGTTCTTC
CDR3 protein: CASSYSDSAYNEQFF

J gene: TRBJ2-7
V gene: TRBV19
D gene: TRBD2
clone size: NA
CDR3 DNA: TGTGCCAGTAGTATCGTTCCGGGAGGGCCCTACGAGCAGTACTTC
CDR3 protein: CASSIVPGGPYEQYF

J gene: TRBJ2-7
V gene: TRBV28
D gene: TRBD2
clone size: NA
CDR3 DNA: TGTGCCAGCAAAGGGGAGGGGGAGCAGTACTTC
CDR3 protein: CASKGEGEQYF

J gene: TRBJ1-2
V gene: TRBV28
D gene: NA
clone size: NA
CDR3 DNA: TGTGCCAGCAGTTTCCTTCGGGGGCTCGGCTACACCTTC
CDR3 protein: CASSFLRGLGYTF

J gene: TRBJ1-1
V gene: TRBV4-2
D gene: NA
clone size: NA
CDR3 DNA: TGTGCCAGCAGCCAAGATTCCTCCGGAGCTTTCTTT
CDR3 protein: CASSQDSSGAFF

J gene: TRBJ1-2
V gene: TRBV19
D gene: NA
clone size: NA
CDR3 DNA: TGTGCCAGTAGTACAGGTTTTAGGGGCTACACCTTC
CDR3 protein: CASSTGFRGYTF

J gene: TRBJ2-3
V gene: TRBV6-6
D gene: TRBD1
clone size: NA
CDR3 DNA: TGTGCCAGCAGTTACTCTCGGGACAGGAGGCCAGATACGCAGTATTTT
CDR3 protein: CASSYSRDRRPDTQYF

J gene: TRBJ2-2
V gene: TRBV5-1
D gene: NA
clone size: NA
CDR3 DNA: TGCGCCAGCAGCGGGACGGTCCCGAACACCGGGGAGCTGTTTTTT
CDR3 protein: CASSGTVPNTGELFF

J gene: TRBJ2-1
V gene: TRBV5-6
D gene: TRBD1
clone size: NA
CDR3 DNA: TGTGCCAGCAGCTCCACCGGGACAGCAAATGAGCAGTTCTTC
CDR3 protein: CASSSTGTANEQFF

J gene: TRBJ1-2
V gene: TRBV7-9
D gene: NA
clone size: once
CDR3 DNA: TGTGCCAGCAGCCGAGAGGGTTTAGGTGGCTACACCTTC
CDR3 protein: CASSREGLGGYTF

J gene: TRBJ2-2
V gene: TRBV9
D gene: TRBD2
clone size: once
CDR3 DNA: TGTGCCAGCAGCGAGGGAGGGGGGGAGCTGTTTTTT
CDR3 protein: CASSEGGGELFF